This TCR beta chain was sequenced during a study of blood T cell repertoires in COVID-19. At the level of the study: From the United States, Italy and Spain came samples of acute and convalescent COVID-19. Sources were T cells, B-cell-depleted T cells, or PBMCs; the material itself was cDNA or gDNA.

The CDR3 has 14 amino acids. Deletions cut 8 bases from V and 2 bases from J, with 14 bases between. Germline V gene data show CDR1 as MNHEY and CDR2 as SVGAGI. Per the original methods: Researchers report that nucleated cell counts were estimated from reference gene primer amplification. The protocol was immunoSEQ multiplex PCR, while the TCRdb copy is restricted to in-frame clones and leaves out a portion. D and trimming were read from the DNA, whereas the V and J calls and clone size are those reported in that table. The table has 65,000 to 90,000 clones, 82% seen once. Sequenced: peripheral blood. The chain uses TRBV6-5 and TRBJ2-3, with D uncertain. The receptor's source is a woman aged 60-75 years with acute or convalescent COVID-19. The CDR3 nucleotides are TGTGCCAGCTCTCCTCGACTGCTCACAGATACGCAGTATTTT. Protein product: CASSPRLLTDTQYF.